This T cell receptor (beta chain) stems from a study of cytomegalovirus exposure and HLA in healthy donors. Overall study results and limits: Across all donors, roughly uniform sequencing depth was an assumption of the presence/absence analyses. In a later analysis, compared with equally common non-associated chains, HLA-associated beta chains were more expanded.

Per the germline V gene, CDR1 is LGHNA and CDR2 is YSLEER. Between the trimmed V and J ends, which lost 4 bases and 2 bases, there was a span of 3 bases. The CDR3 length is 13 residues. The sample holds a few counts of this clone. The antigen remains undetermined. Primers: 60 Vbeta forward and 13 Jbeta reverse. Sequencing used immunoSEQ multiplex PCR; TCRdb keeps in-frame clones, though not all of them. The data show approximately 190,000 clones, around 80% seen once. The sequenced material came from PBMCs. The chain uses TRBV4-3 and TRBJ2-6; the D is unclear. The TCR comes from a man between 35 and 55 years old in good health and CMV-seropositive. The CDR3 coding sequence is TGCGCCAGCAGCCTAACTGGGGCCAACGTCCTGACTTTC. It is translated as CASSLTGANVLTF.